This paragraph reports one T cell receptor beta chain. Its antigen is unknown. Per-nucleotide qualities are absent, and no much larger clonotype sits a single base away. Reading from cysteine to phenylalanine, the CDR3 counts 12 amino acids. The sequence is cut down to CDR3 DNA, 36 bases in frame from base 1. Trimming costs V 8 bases and J 1 base, and their ends lie 8 bases apart. CDR1 and CDR2, per the germline V gene (reference sequence), are SEHNR and FQNEAQ. This sample was taken from a study of cytomegalovirus exposure and HLA in healthy donors (TCRdb year 2017). With regard to the full study: An earlier analysis of roughly 500 of the donors reported 276 Gb of sequence data and 90 million to 120 million unique TCR beta sequences obtained from approximately 180 million T cells. The study used immunosequencing to profile the T cell repertoires of several hundred subjects and linked those repertoires to cytomegalovirus serostatus. Donor age, sex, ethnicity and CMV serostatus were compiled together with the repertoire data. In the later analysis, no new phenotypic data were used to find candidate immune exposures; instead, reliance was placed on TCR beta sequences and their occurrence across donors. Typing coverage differed by locus: A, B, C, DRB1 and DQB1 were typed in roughly 620-630 donors, DQA1 in roughly 510, DPA1 in 600 to 610, and DPB1 in 450 to 480. About 5 DR-DQ haplotypes were handled as single units for association and clustering, since linkage in the cohort was strong. To predict cytomegalovirus infection status, the study brought together high-throughput TCR immunosequencing, statistical association of individual TCRs with disease status, and machine learning. A later genetic analysis used genome-wide SNP genotypes for about three fifths of the roughly 700 donors, treating that subset as a discovery cohort. The aim of the study was to test whether cataloging public T cell receptors could identify signatures of past pathogen exposure. Both class I and class II loci were covered by HLA typing, at four-digit resolution. About 280 gigabases of sequencing data and around 90 million unique TCR sequences made up an early release that covered several hundred HLA-typed donors. Among 398 genotyped donors of the cohort, an average of roughly 240,000 unique TCR beta nucleotide sequences were sequenced per donor, around 18% of them non-productive. In an earlier analysis of several hundred of the donors, high-throughput TCR beta sequencing was used to judge whether each TCR beta V gene segment behaved as functional or pseudogenic. A separate validation cohort of 100 to 150 different subjects was used in addition to the roughly 720-subject first cohort. All discovery cohort repertoires had been generated using a single sequencing platform. A later analysis re-analyzed previously published TCR beta repertoires from 666 donors and added high-resolution HLA genotyping to study TCR occurrence patterns. The genetic ancestry cluster associated with self-reported Caucasian donors included around four fifths of the roughly 410 genotyped donors. What the authors observed across the whole study: Most TCR sequences were seen in very few donors, while some public TCRs were found in many individuals. For the cohort, immune exposure information was limited to CMV serostatus. The study gave a list of 150 to 200 TCR beta chains associated with cytomegalovirus. In this cohort, only TCR beta chains were sequenced, and detectable features were limited by the absence of alpha or paired-chain data. A group of highly shared sequence variants was considered likely to be a technical artifact of the sequencing pipeline. Correlated functional status among segregating V segments might reflect linkage disequilibrium, but an unknown experimental factor could not be ruled out. When HLA alleles, especially DR and DQ, strongly co-occurred, attributing TCR associations to individual alleles was difficult. In a later analysis, most CMV-associated TCR beta chains were found to appear HLA-restricted, with HLA associations seemingly driven largely by CMV exposure. A later analysis found that TCR association rates varied across HLA loci, with DRB1 alleles showing the most associated TCRs and HLA-C alleles the fewest. In a later analysis, over 15,000 TCR beta sequences were associated with specific HLA alleles at a false discovery rate of 0.05. V-gene and J-gene trimming of TCR beta chains was associated with a missense DCLRE1C variant in a later genetic analysis, and the association was replicated in an independent cohort. According to a later analysis, parvovirus B19, influenza, CMV and Epstein-Barr virus appeared linked to several top co-occurrence clusters. Because the 87-base-pair reads could not distinguish some IMGT-functional V segments, including TRBV6-2 and TRBV6-3, those segments were excluded. The classifier was reported to diagnose cytomegalovirus status with high specificity and sensitivity in both the original and validation cohorts. Broadly in line with IMGT annotations, most TCR beta V segments showed up in productive rearrangements about 87% or about 30% of the time in an earlier analysis of a few hundred of the donors. The authors suggested that the approach could potentially be generalized to other disease states and immunological phenotypes. A later genetic analysis reported fewer N-insertions in productive TCRs among donors in an Asian-associated ancestry cluster than the approximately 670-donor mean. Presence/absence analyses assumed roughly uniform sequencing depth across donors, an assumption that may not hold. A further reported finding was that TCR beta sequences accurately predicted the HLA-A and HLA-B alleles for most subjects in the first cohort. Over 15 rarely observed V segments, including chromosome 9 orphons, were excluded from the earlier analysis of just under 600 of the donors because counts were too low. Because some donors lacked HLA typing at each locus, the association tests relied only on the typed subset. In a later analysis, HLA-associated TCR beta chains showed more clonal expansion and lower generation probabilities than non-associated chains that were equally common. In vitro tests confirmed that three of the cytomegalovirus-associated TCR beta chains recognize cytomegalovirus antigens.

Library preparation used the immunoSEQ multiplex PCR assay. For the multiplex PCR, a mixture combining 60 forward primers for TCR Vbeta segments and 13 reverse primers for TCR Jbeta segments was used. A multiplex PCR assay on genomic DNA amplified the CDR3 region of rearranged TCR beta genes. On the Illumina HiSeq System, the amplified TCR beta libraries were sequenced as 87-base-pair reads. As for how the authors treated the data: A later analysis tallied roughly 76 million unique TCR beta chains across the 666 repertoires, and about 12 million of those chains were shared by two or more donors. To remove PCR and sequencing errors, raw reads were error-corrected and collapsed into unique sequences using a nearest-neighbor algorithm that merged closely related sequences. CDR3 sequences were aligned to IMGT reference sequences to assign V, D and J gene segments. For a sequence to be retained, at least a six-nucleotide match to both a V gene segment and a J gene segment was required. Rearrangements were called productive when the CDR3 lacked stop codons and stayed in frame with V and J; all others were non-productive. Following IMGT convention, CDR3 was defined as the stretch from the second conserved V-encoded cysteine up to the conserved J-encoded phenylalanine. In an earlier analysis of 500 to 650 of the donors, sequences lacking an unambiguous match to a single V gene segment were excluded. In an earlier analysis of several hundred of the donors, V segments were called functional above 56.7% productive rearrangements and were called segregating when the between-donor standard deviation exceeded 5%. A statistical classification framework was built for diagnosing cytomegalovirus status from the catalog of TCR beta chain sequences. V and J gene assignment, in a later analysis, came from comparing TCR nucleotide sequences with IMGT/GENE-DB human TR gene sequences. In a later analysis, CDR3 sequences and most-parsimonious VDJ recombination scenarios were assigned using the TCRdist pipeline. In a later analysis, each TCR beta chain was defined by its CDR3 amino acid sequence together with its V-gene family, and reads without a unique V-gene family were excluded. A later analysis removed 592 highly shared, low-generation-probability nucleotide sequences to deal with suspected cross-contamination and a sequencing artifact. In a later analysis, a clonal expansion index for each public chain was calculated from normalized within-repertoire ranks of inferred template counts. Generation probabilities in a later analysis came from a VDJ recombination model fitted to out-of-frame rearrangements, and those results were checked against IGoR. In a later analysis, TCR-TCR, TCR-HLA and TCR-CMV co-occurrence was scored with hypergeometric tests, and a repertoire-size bias correction was applied to TCR pairs. In a later analysis, false discovery rates were estimated by permuting HLA or CMV assignments 20 times. In a later analysis, co-occurring TCRs were grouped using DBSCAN, and TCRdist sequence similarity was added for clustering within HLA-allele-positive subsets. Co-occurrence clustering excluded repertoires with fewer than 30,000 or more than 120,000 public chains, plus five with anomalous nucleotide sharing. In TCRdb, the immuneACCESS table is reduced to in-frame sequences with V and J assigned. These tables do not hold every clone; where another copy was compared, an unresolved V gene accounts for under half, and the others remain unexplained. For V, J and clone size, that table is used; D and trimming come from the DNA. The sample records about 180,000 clones, almost 85% of which are singletons. Together, the top ten hold more than 0.5% of the sample.

The cohort comprised fewer than 700 healthy bone marrow donors. Cohort members were all nominally healthy when sampled, although unrecorded immune exposures were likely present. The donor was CMV seronegative and was included in the group of a few hundred seronegative cohort members. A peripheral blood sample was provided by each donor, and peripheral blood mononuclear cells were used for TCR beta sequencing. Genomic DNA extraction from the blood cell samples was performed with the Qiagen DNeasy Blood Extraction Kit. The V and J segments used are TRBV7-9 and TRBJ1-2; a confident D gene designation cannot be given. The source of this sequence is a woman in her forties or fifties in good health and CMV-seronegative. Sequencing used PBMCs. The CDR3 sequence is CASQYNNYGYTF. The bases are TGTGCCAGCCAGTACAATAACTATGGCTACACCTTC.